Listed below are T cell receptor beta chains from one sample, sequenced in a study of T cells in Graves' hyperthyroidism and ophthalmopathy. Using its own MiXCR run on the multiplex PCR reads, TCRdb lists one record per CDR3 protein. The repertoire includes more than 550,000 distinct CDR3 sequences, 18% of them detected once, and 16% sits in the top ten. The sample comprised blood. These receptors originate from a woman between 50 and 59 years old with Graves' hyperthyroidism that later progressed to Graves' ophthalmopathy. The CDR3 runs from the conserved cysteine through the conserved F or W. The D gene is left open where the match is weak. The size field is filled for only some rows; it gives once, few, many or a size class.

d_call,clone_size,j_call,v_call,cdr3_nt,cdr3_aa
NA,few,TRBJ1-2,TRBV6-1,TGTGCCACCTCAGTGGGTTCGACATGGGGCTACACCTTC,CATSVGSTWGYTF
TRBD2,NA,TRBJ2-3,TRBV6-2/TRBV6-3,TGTGCCAGCAGTTTAGCGGGGGGCCTAAGCACAGATACGCAGTATTTT,CASSLAGGLSTDTQYF
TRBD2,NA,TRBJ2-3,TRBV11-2,TGTGCCAGCAGCCAGACTAGCGGGGGACCCGATACGCAGTATTTT,CASSQTSGGPDTQYF
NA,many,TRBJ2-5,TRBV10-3,TGTGCCATCAGTGAGGGGGGCACCCAAGAGACCCAGTACTTC,CAISEGGTQETQYF
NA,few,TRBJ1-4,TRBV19,TGTGCCAGTAGTATTCTGACGGCGGAGAATGAAAAACTGTTTTTT,CASSILTAENEKLFF
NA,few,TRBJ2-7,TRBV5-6,TGTGCCAGCAGCTTGTCCCACAGACAGATCTACGAGCAGTACTTC,CASSLSHRQIYEQYF
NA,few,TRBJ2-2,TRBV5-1,TGCACCAGCAGCTTTAGTCAGAACACCGGGGAGCTGTTTTTT,CTSSFSQNTGELFF
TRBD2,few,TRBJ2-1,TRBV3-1,TGTGCCAGCAGCCGAATTTCGGGGGGGGAGCAGTTCTTC,CASSRISGGEQFF
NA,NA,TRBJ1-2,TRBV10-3,TGTGCCATCAGTGACTCGAGTCGGGGGGGGGATGGCTACACCTTC,CAISDSSRGGDGYTF
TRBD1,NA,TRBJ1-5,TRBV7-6,TGTGCCAGCAGCTTAGGTGGGACAGGGCTAAATAGCAATCAGCCCCAGCATTTT,CASSLGGTGLNSNQPQHF
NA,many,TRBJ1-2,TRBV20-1,TGCAGTGCTAGAGTCCTCTGGGCTGGCTACACCTTC,CSARVLWAGYTF
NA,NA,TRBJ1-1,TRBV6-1,TGTGCCAGCAGCATCGATCCACACACTGAAGCTTTCTTT,CASSIDPHTEAFF
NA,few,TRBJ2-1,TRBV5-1,TGCGCCAGCAGCTTGAGGCGGGGGCCCTACAATGAGCAGTTCTTC,CASSLRRGPYNEQFF
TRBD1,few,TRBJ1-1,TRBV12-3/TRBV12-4,TGTGCCAGCACCCCGCACCGGGACAGGGTGGACACTGAAGCTTTCTTT,CASTPHRDRVDTEAFF
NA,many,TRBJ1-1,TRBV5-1,TGCGCCACGCACCCCCAGGGCGGGAACACTGAAGCTTTCTTT,CATHPQGGNTEAFF
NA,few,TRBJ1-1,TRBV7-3,TGTGCCAGCAGCTTAAGTCGGGGGATCGGGGCTGAAGCTTTCTTT,CASSLSRGIGAEAFF
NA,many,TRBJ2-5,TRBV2,TGTGCCAGCAGTGGGGATCTAGCCCGGGAGACCCAGTACTTC,CASSGDLARETQYF
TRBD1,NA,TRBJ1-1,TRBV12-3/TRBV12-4,TGTGCCAGCAGTTTCTCAGGGGGAAGGACTGAAGCTTTCTTT,CASSFSGGRTEAFF
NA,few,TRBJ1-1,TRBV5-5,TGTGCCAGCAGCTTGGGCAGGGAAAAAACTGAAGCTTTCTTT,CASSLGREKTEAFF
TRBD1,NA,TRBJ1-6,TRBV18,TGTGCCAGCTCACCCTCTATAGGGGACAGAAATTCACCCCTCCACTTT,CASSPSIGDRNSPLHF
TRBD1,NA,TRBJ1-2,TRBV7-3,TGTGCCAGCAGCTCCGCCTCTAGACAGGGAGACTACACCTTC,CASSSASRQGDYTF
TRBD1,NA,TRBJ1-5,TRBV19,TGTGCCAGTAGTTCCCGACAGGGGGCGTCGGGTCAGCCCCAGCATTTT,CASSSRQGASGQPQHF
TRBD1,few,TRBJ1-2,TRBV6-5,TGTGCCAGCAGGTCCGACAGGGGTGGCTATGGCTACACCTTC,CASRSDRGGYGYTF
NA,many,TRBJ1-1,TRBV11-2,TGTGCCAGCAGCTTAGTGCCAAAAAACACTGAAGCTTTCTTT,CASSLVPKNTEAFF
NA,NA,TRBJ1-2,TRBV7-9,TGTGCCAGCAGCTTATACAGGGCCTATGGCTACACCTTC,CASSLYRAYGYTF
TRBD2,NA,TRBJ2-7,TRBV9,TGTGCCAGCAGCGTAGGGCTCCTAGCGGGGGTCTACGAGCAGTACTTC,CASSVGLLAGVYEQYF
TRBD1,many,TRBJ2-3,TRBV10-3,TGTGCCATCAGTGGGGGACAGGGCCCAGATACGCAGTATTTT,CAISGGQGPDTQYF
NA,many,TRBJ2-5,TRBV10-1,TGCGCCAGCAGTGAGTCGAGACCCCCTGGGACAGAGACCCAGTACTTC,CASSESRPPGTETQYF
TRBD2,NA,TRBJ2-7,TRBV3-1,TGTGCCAGCAGCCAAGAACTGGCGGGGGGGCTATCCTACGAGCAGTACTTC,CASSQELAGGLSYEQYF
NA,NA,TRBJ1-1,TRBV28,TGTGCCACCACGCAGCCCCCGACAGACAGAGCTTTCTTT,CATTQPPTDRAFF
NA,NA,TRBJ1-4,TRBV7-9,TGTGCCAGCAGCTTAGTTGGGGACCCTGCAACTAATGAAAAACTGTTTTTT,CASSLVGDPATNEKLFF
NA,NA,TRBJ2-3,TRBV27,TGTGCCAGCAGTTTGAGTGTCAGAGAAGTGGATACGCAGTATTTT,CASSLSVREVDTQYF
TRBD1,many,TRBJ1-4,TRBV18,TGTGCCAGCTCACCACGGGGACAGGATAATGAAAAACTGTTTTTT,CASSPRGQDNEKLFF
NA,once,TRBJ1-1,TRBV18,TGTGCCAGCTCACCACCAGGCAGCTACACTGAAGCTTTCTTT,CASSPPGSYTEAFF
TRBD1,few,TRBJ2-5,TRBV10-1,TGCGCCAGCAGTGACCCGGGACAGGGAGAGACCCAGTACTTC,CASSDPGQGETQYF
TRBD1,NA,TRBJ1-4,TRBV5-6,TGTGCCAGCAGCAGTTACTACGGGACAGGGATTGAAAAACTGTTTTTT,CASSSYYGTGIEKLFF